A single T cell receptor beta chain is shown here with its context. As yet, its antigen is unknown. Clones were read by immunoSEQ multiplex PCR, and TCRdb kept only the in-frame ones, dropping some. The repertoire holds around 72,000 clones, with 88% as singletons. This sample was included in a study of OX40 agonist ivuxolimab in advanced cancers. Across the study: It was ivuxolimab, an agonistic anti-OX40 (CD134) antibody, that patients were treated with. 30% to 40% of patients had received prior checkpoint inhibitor therapy.

Study-wide findings and caveats: CD8+ T cells were the subset that, on average, had more expanded clones than CD4+.

This CDR3 region has 14 residues. CDR1 is SEHNR and CDR2 is FQNEAQ in the germline V gene (reference sequence). V lost 2 bases to trimming and J lost 3 bases; unmatched junction nucleotides: 0. This sequence joins TRBV7-9 and TRBJ2-2; 7 nucleotides match TRBD2. The sequence came from an adult with an advanced solid tumor such as melanoma, head and neck, liver or kidney cancer. The sample here was CD4+ or CD8+ T cells sorted from blood, taken in a trial of the OX40 agonist ivuxolimab. CDR3 sequence: CASSLLADTGELFF. The CDR3 nucleotides read TGTGCCAGCAGCTTACTAGCGGACACCGGGGAGCTGTTTTTT.